These 29 T cell receptor beta chains share one sample of origin, sequenced in a study of shared clonotypes between healthy human individuals. Some clones are missing from TCRdb's copy, which holds only in-frame ones; the method was immunoSEQ multiplex PCR. The sample includes 2 million or so clones, roughly 96% of them seen just once. The material sequenced was naive CD4+ T cells sorted from blood. Subset denoted: CD45RA+ positively selected. The receptor set was obtained from a man in his late teens or twenties in good health.

In its sample, this clone was seen many times. The rearrangement joins TRBV7-8 to TRBJ2-7; D is unresolved. Germline lookup yields CDR1 SGHVS and CDR2 FQNEAQ. Trimming shortened V by 7 bases and J by 4 bases, and 23 bases separated the two germline ends. The CDR3 loop spans 16 amino acids. CDR3: CASTSRPGPRTYEQYF. The CDR3 nucleotides read TGTGCCAGCACCTCAAGACCAGGACCGAGAACTTACGAGCAGTACTTC.

CDR3 nucleotides: TGTGCCAGCCCCCGCGGGGAGACCCAGTACTTC. Encoded protein: CASPRGETQYF. This chain links TRBV7-9 with TRBJ2-5, with a possible D match to TRBD2 (5 bases). V lost 8 bases and J lost 5, with 9 bases in between. The CDR3 is 11 residues long. Germline V lookup: CDR1 SEHNR, CDR2 FQNEAQ (reference sequence). Combining the CDR3 with reference TRBV7-9 and TRBJ2-5 gives the whole variable domain DTGVSQNPRHKITKRGQNVTFRCDPISEHNRLYWYRQTLGQGPEFLTYFQNEAQLEKSRLLSDRFSAERPKGSFSTLEIQRTEQGDSAMYLCASPRGETQYFGPGTRLLVL.

The sample holds one count of this clone. V gene TRBV21-1 combines with J gene TRBJ2-7. TRBV21-1 is shown as a pseudogene. The CDR3 spans 15 residues. The DNA of the CDR3 is TGTGCCAGCAGGAAGACCGGGACGGATTACTACGAGCAGTACTTC. It translates to CASRKTGTDYYEQYF.

This CDR3 reads CASSQVRQAENTIYF. The CDR3 nucleotides are TGTGCCAGCAGCCAAGTCAGACAAGCGGAAAACACCATATATTTT. The rearrangement joins TRBV14 to TRBJ1-3; no reliable D call. The ends were cut back, 1 base at V and 6 bases at J, with 13 bases in the middle. Germline assignment: CDR1 SGHDN and CDR2 FVKESK. This CDR3 is 15 amino acids long.

The chain employs TRBV27 and TRBJ1-5; 10 nucleotides match TRBD1. The CDR3 is made up of 17 amino acids. The germline gives CDR1 MNHEY, CDR2 SMNVEV (reference sequence). V dropped 5 bases and J dropped 0; count of bases not matched to a gene: 7. This CDR3 reads CASSERTGGNSNQPQHF. For the CDR3, the DNA is TGTGCCAGCAGTGAACGGACAGGGGGAAATAGCAATCAGCCCCAGCATTTT.

About this clone itself: Other DNA sequences within the sample encode an identical CDR3. This rearrangement joins TRBV6-5 to TRBJ2-7, with a possible D match to TRBD2 (6 bases). Germline V CDR1 and CDR2: MNHEY, SVGAGI. V lost 5 bases and J lost 1, with 9 bases in between. The CDR3 has 13 residues. Here the CDR3 reads CASSQGGSYEQYF. The CDR3 DNA reads TGTGCCAGCAGTCAGGGAGGATCCTACGAGCAGTACTTC.

With regard to this clone: The sample carries other DNA sequences with the same CDR3. The V and J genes are TRBV18 and TRBJ2-7; D is ambiguous. The V gene's germline CDR1 is KGHSH and CDR2 LQKENI. Trimming took off 0 bases at V and 0 bases at J, with 6 bases between the two ends. This CDR3 is 14 amino acids long. As DNA, the CDR3 is TGTGCCAGCTCACCACCGGAAAGCTCCTACGAGCAGTACTTC. Protein: CASSPPESSYEQYF.

The chain joins TRBV7-2 to TRBJ2-1, with TRBD2 identical over 7 bases. Trimming removed 4 bases from V and 3 bases from J; junction bases left unmatched: 6. The CDR3 runs 15 residues. Germline V gene sequence: CDR1 SGHTA, CDR2 FQGNSA. CDR3 coding DNA: TGTGCCAGCAGCTACCCCCGGACTAGCTACAATGAGCAGTTCTTC. Translating it yields CASSYPRTSYNEQFF. The whole variable domain, remainder taken from reference TRBV7-2 and TRBJ2-1, is GAGVSQSPSNKVTEKGKDVELRCDPISGHTALYWYRQSLGQGLEFLIYFQGNSAPDKSGLPSDRFSAERTGGSVSTLTIQRTQQEDSAVYLCASSYPRTSYNEQFFGPGTRLTVL.

This chain links TRBV14 with TRBJ2-2; 11 bases agree with TRBD2. V was pared by 2 bases and J by 7 bases, with 6 bases of the junction left unmatched. Per the germline V gene, CDR1 is SGHDN and CDR2 is FVKESK. This CDR3 region has 16 residues. CDR3 nucleotide sequence: TGTGCCAGCAGCCAATTTAGCGGGAGGGCCGACGGGGAGCTGTTTTTT. Amino acids: CASSQFSGRADGELFF.

The chain employs TRBV30 and TRBJ2-5; D gene ambiguous. Deletions cut 3 bases from V and 4 bases from J, with 21 bases between. Germline-derived CDR1 and CDR2 are GTSNPN and SVGIG (reference sequence). This CDR3 contains 16 residues. The CDR3 sequence is CAWRPLIVGSRETQYF. The CDR3 DNA follows: TGTGCCTGGAGGCCCCTCATTGTGGGATCGCGAGAGACCCAGTACTTC.

With regard to this clone: A much larger clone lies a single base off, so this may be a read error. Other DNA sequences in this specimen translate into the identical CDR3. The chain couples TRBV7-2 to TRBJ1-2, with D tentatively TRBD1 (5 bases). CDR3 length equals 14 residues. V lost 1 base and J lost 2, with 8 bases in between. Germline assignment: CDR1 SGHTA and CDR2 FQGNSA. This CDR3 reads CASSLGAGNYGYTF. Written as DNA, the CDR3 is TGTGCCAGCAGCTTAGGGGCAGGGAACTATGGCTACACCTTC.

This CDR3 is CASRGASGGIDTGELFF. The CDR3 DNA sequence: TGTGCCAGCCGAGGGGCTAGCGGGGGGATTGACACCGGGGAGCTGTTTTTT. V usage is TRBV7-6 and J usage is TRBJ2-2; 11 bases map to TRBD2. Germline CDR1 and CDR2: SGHVS and FNYEAQ. This CDR3 spans 17 amino acids. V was pared by 8 bases and J by 3 bases, with 11 bases of the junction left unmatched.

The chain links TRBV5-6 to TRBJ2-3; TRBD1 agrees at 8 bases. The V segment lost 4 bases and the J segment 3 bases; nucleotides outside the gene matches: 7. Germline loops: CDR1 SGHDT, CDR2 YYEEEE. The CDR3 extends over 15 amino acids. The CDR3 sequence is CASSQDRVRTDTQYF. CDR3 bases: TGTGCCAGCAGCCAGGACAGGGTGAGGACAGATACGCAGTATTTT.

In regard to this clone: The sample holds other DNA sequences that translate to the same CDR3. The J gene is TRBJ1-4, the V gene TRBV5-4; 7 positions match TRBD1. V lost 1 base, J lost 8 bases, and 5 bases stayed unmatched. Per the germline V gene, CDR1 is SGHNT and CDR2 is YYREEE (reference sequence). The CDR3 length is 14 residues. The chain's CDR3 is CASSLKGGGEKLFF. In DNA, the CDR3 is TGTGCCAGCAGCTTGAAAGGGGGCGGCGAAAAACTGTTTTTT.

The rearrangement uses TRBV29-1 and TRBJ2-3; 7 nucleotides line up with TRBD2. Germline-derived CDR1 and CDR2 are SQVTM and ANQGSEA. This CDR3 is built from 13 residues. The V and J ends lost 6 bases and 3 bases, in that order; junction bases with no gene match: 6. CDR3 sequence (DNA): TGCAGCGTCCGTGGGAGGGTGACAGATACGCAGTATTTT. Translation gives CSVRGRVTDTQYF.

The rearrangement uses TRBV20-1 and TRBJ2-5, with D hard to call. Trimming cost V 8 bases and J 1 base, with 8 bases left between them. CDR1 and CDR2 from the germline V gene are DFQATT and SNEGSKA (reference sequence). The CDR3 covers 11 residues. CDR3 nucleotides: TGCAGTAGCAGGATCCAAGAGACCCAGTACTTC. This gives the protein CSSRIQETQYF.

The V gene is TRBV19, the J gene TRBJ1-6; TRBD1 aligns across 9 bases. With V trimmed by 6 bases and J by 9 bases, 9 bases remained unmatched. CDR1 and CDR2 from the germline V gene are LNHDA and SQIVND (reference sequence). The CDR3 extends over 15 amino acids. Here the CDR3 DNA reads TGTGCCAGTAGCTCCGCCGGACAGGGGAGTTCACCCCTCCACTTT. Translation gives CASSSAGQGSSPLHF.

The chain employs TRBV9 and TRBJ2-5, with 14 bases identical to TRBD2. In germline, CDR1 is SGDLS, CDR2 YYNGEE. The CDR3 spans 16 residues. The trim removed 3 bases at V and 2 bases at J, leaving 3 bases unmatched. CDR3 protein: CASSDRTSGGQETQYF. The CDR3 DNA reads TGTGCCAGCAGCGATCGGACTAGCGGGGGGCAAGAGACCCAGTACTTC. Variable domain in full (rest from reference TRBV9 and TRBJ2-5): DSGVTQTPKHLITATGQRVTLRCSPRSGDLSVYWYQQSLDQGLQFLIQYYNGEERAKGNILERFSAQQFPDLHSELNLSSLELGDSALYFCASSDRTSGGQETQYFGPGTRLLVL.

A remark on this clone: The sample contains more than one DNA sequence encoding this CDR3. This chain connects TRBV10-3 to TRBJ1-3; no reliable D call. This CDR3 region has 15 residues. Germline CDR1 and CDR2: ENHRY and SYGVKD. V dropped 0 bases and J dropped 4 bases, with 10 bases sitting between them. The CDR3 reads CAISESGLAGNTIYF. The CDR3 DNA reads TGTGCCATCAGTGAGTCGGGGTTAGCGGGAAACACCATATATTTT.

This chain joins TRBV5-1 and TRBJ2-1; D remains unclear. CDR3 length: 15 amino acids. Germline V gene sequence: CDR1 SGHRS, CDR2 YFSETQ. Trimming stripped 0 bases from V and 6 bases from J, with 13 bases between. This chain's CDR3 is CASSLGPIWSNEQFF. CDR3 coding DNA: TGCGCCAGCAGCTTGGGTCCAATCTGGAGCAATGAGCAGTTCTTC. Complete variable domain (other parts from reference TRBV5-1 and TRBJ2-1): KAGVTQTPRYLIKTRGQQVTLSCSPISGHRSVSWYQQTPGQGLQFLFEYFSETQRNKGNFPGRFSGRQFSNSRSEMNVSTLELGDSALYLCASSLGPIWSNEQFFGPGTRLTVL.

The chain joins TRBV28 to TRBJ2-5; 7 nucleotides align to TRBD1. CDR3 length: 13 amino acids. Unmatched junction bases numbered 3, after V lost 5 bases and J lost 3 bases. CDR1 and CDR2 from the germline V gene are MDHEN and SYDVKM. Written as DNA, the CDR3 is TGTGCCAGCAGTGGGACAGTTAAAGAGACCCAGTACTTC. Its protein product is CASSGTVKETQYF. Based on the CDR3 plus reference TRBV28 and TRBJ2-5, the full variable domain is DVKVTQSSRYLVKRTGEKVFLECVQDMDHENMFWYRQDPGLGLRLIYFSYDVKMKEKGDIPEGYSVSREKKERFSLILESASTNQTSMYLCASSGTVKETQYFGPGTRLLVL.

The chain combines TRBV5-6 with TRBJ2-7, with TRBD2 matching 12 bases. The CDR3 totals 15 residues. The V gene's germline CDR1 is SGHDT and CDR2 YYEEEE. Losses at the gene ends were 2 bases for V and 6 bases for J; bases not matched to a gene: 6. For the CDR3, the DNA is TGTGCCAGCAGCTTAAGACTAGCGGGAGCCCCCGAGCAGTACTTC. Its protein product is CASSLRLAGAPEQYF.

The chain carries TRBV7-9 and TRBJ1-1; D gene unclear. Trimming removed 6 bases from V and 0 bases from J, with 20 bases in between. From germline, CDR1 is SEHNR and CDR2 FQNEAQ (reference sequence). The CDR3 runs to 17 residues. The CDR3 bases are TGTGCCAGCAGTCGCTATAGTACTCGGGCGTTGAACACTGAAGCTTTCTTT. Its protein is CASSRYSTRALNTEAFF.

This chain's CDR3 is CASSQGLAAFTDTQYF. CDR3 DNA sequence: TGTGCCAGCAGCCAGGGACTAGCGGCGTTCACAGATACGCAGTATTTT. The J gene is TRBJ2-3, the V gene TRBV7-9; TRBD2 agrees at 11 bases. Unmatched junction bases numbered 6, after V lost 5 bases and J lost 2 bases. The germline gives CDR1 SEHNR, CDR2 FQNEAQ (reference sequence). The CDR3 runs to 16 residues.

The chain carries TRBV21-1 and TRBJ1-6. TRBV21-1 is given as a pseudogene. The CDR3 spans 14 residues. CDR3 region: CASSKGRRDSPLHF. DNA of the CDR3: TGTGCCAGCAGCAAAGGGCGGCGGGATTCACCCCTCCACTTT.

This chain joins TRBV10-3 and TRBJ2-5, with 7 bases matching TRBD2. Trimming cost V 3 bases and J 2 bases; bases outside gene matches: 3. Germline CDR1 reads ENHRY; CDR2 reads SYGVKD. The CDR3 consists of 14 residues. The CDR3 spells CAISEMGGQETQYF. The DNA for the CDR3 is TGTGCCATCAGTGAAATGGGAGGGCAAGAGACCCAGTACTTC.

The CDR3 DNA is TGTGCCAGCAGCTTACAGGGGCGCCTGAACACTGAAGCTTTCTTT. Amino acids: CASSLQGRLNTEAFF. The chain joins TRBV7-2 to TRBJ1-1; a possible D gene is TRBD1 (6 bases). Trimming left V 2 bases short and J 0 bases short, with 10 bases between. Per the germline V gene, CDR1 is SGHTA and CDR2 is FQGNSA. This CDR3 spans 15 amino acids. Filled out from reference TRBV7-2 and TRBJ1-1, the complete variable domain reads GAGVSQSPSNKVTEKGKDVELRCDPISGHTALYWYRQSLGQGLEFLIYFQGNSAPDKSGLPSDRFSAERTGGSVSTLTIQRTQQEDSAVYLCASSLQGRLNTEAFFGQGTRLTVV.

This chain joins TRBV6-5 and TRBJ1-2; no clear D gene. Germline V gene sequence: CDR1 MNHEY, CDR2 SVGAGI. This CDR3 is built from 13 residues. Trimming took 1 base from V and 8 from J, leaving 11 bases between them. The DNA of the CDR3 is TGTGCCAGCAGTTACTTGGCCGGTTCGGGCTACACCTTC. Its translation: CASSYLAGSGYTF.

The chain has TRBV10-3 and TRBJ2-7, with 7 bases aligning to TRBD2. CDR3 length equals 14 residues. The germline CDR1 and CDR2 sequences are ENHRY and SYGVKD. V lost 2 bases, J lost 4 bases, and 5 bases stayed unmatched. The DNA for the CDR3 is TGTGCCATCAGTGAGGGGGGGGTCGGGTACGAGCAGTACTTC. Protein product: CAISEGGVGYEQYF.